These T cell receptor beta chains were read from a single sample in a study of T cell repertoires in cytomegalovirus infection. These receptors are not linked to any known antigen. TCRdb fed the reads into MiXCR, producing one record per CDR3 protein. The sample lists hundreds of thousands of distinct CDR3 sequences, around a third occurring once. The input for sequencing was cultured PBMCs, taken from culture after CMV antigen stimulation. The receptor source for this set is a human donor in good health (CMV status not recorded). Some clones in this sample may be carry-over from other donors' samples. CDR3s include the opening cysteine and the closing phenylalanine or tryptophan. A D gene is named only where the DNA matches it firmly. Part of the rows lack a size; the others show once, few, many or a class for expanded clones.

J | V | size | D | CDR3 | DNA
TRBJ2-1 | TRBV11-2 | - | - | CASSATRTYNEQFF | TGTGCCAGCAGCGCGACTAGAACCTACAATGAGCAGTTCTTC
TRBJ2-1 | TRBV7-2 | few | - | CASSFTAYNEQFF | TGTGCCAGCAGCTTTACAGCCTACAATGAGCAGTTCTTC
TRBJ1-4 | TRBV7-2 | many | - | CASSARQRQWEKLFF | TGTGCCAGCAGCGCCCGACAGCGACAATGGGAAAAACTGTTTTTT
TRBJ2-5 | TRBV5-4 | few | - | CASSFSTQQETQYF | TGTGCCAGCAGCTTTAGCACCCAACAAGAGACCCAGTACTTC
TRBJ2-5 | TRBV6-2/TRBV6-3 | few | - | CASTLTGTLQETQYF | TGTGCCAGCACTTTGACAGGCACCCTCCAAGAGACCCAGTACTTC
TRBJ1-1 | TRBV4-2 | - | - | CASSHGGAEALNTEAFF | TGTGCCAGCAGCCATGGCGGAGCGGAGGCTTTGAACACTGAAGCTTTCTTT
TRBJ2-5 | TRBV2 | - | - | CASTLPDRWTTQETQYF | TGTGCCAGCACCCTACCCGACAGGTGGACTACCCAAGAGACCCAGTACTTC
TRBJ2-3 | TRBV7-2 | many | TRBD2 | CASSLEAILAGVVGTQYF | TGTGCCAGCAGCCTAGAGGCCATTCTAGCGGGAGTGGTTGGTACGCAGTATTTT
TRBJ2-7 | TRBV28 | few | - | CASSPIDSMTYEQYF | TGTGCCAGCAGCCCCATAGACAGTATGACCTACGAGCAGTACTTC
TRBJ1-4 | TRBV7-2 | many | - | CASSLDIYNEKLFF | TGTGCCAGCAGCTTAGACATTTATAATGAAAAACTGTTTTTT
TRBJ2-3 | TRBV2 | - | - | CASKPLADTQYF | TGTGCCAGCAAGCCCCTCGCGGATACGCAGTATTTT
TRBJ2-7 | TRBV12-3/TRBV12-4 | - | - | CASSLGRDQTYEQYF | TGTGCCAGCAGTTTAGGCCGGGACCAAACCTACGAGCAGTACTTC
TRBJ1-1 | TRBV7-8 | many | - | CASTPGVGGGVTEAFF | TGTGCCAGCACCCCCGGCGTAGGGGGAGGGGTCACTGAAGCTTTCTTT
TRBJ2-7 | TRBV7-2 | - | - | CASSFGAEQYF | TGTGCCAGCAGCTTTGGCGCCGAGCAGTACTTC
TRBJ2-7 | TRBV2 | - | - | CASSGTEEQYF | TGTGCCAGCAGTGGCACGGAAGAGCAGTACTTC
TRBJ2-2 | TRBV11-1 | few | TRBD1 | CASSHRTGGTGELFF | TGTGCCAGCAGCCACCGGACAGGGGGGACCGGGGAGCTGTTTTTT
TRBJ1-2 | TRBV28 | few | - | CASSLGVSPFAYGYTF | TGTGCCAGCAGTTTAGGGGTTTCCCCGTTTGCCTATGGCTACACCTTC
TRBJ1-3 | TRBV4-3 | few | - | CASSQELLRGLGYTIYF | TGCGCCAGCAGCCAAGAACTACTCAGGGGCCTGGGATACACCATATATTTT
TRBJ2-7 | TRBV2 | few | - | CASSEAVVAWAYEQYF | TGTGCCAGCAGTGAAGCGGTGGTAGCGTGGGCCTACGAGCAGTACTTC
TRBJ2-7 | TRBV7-9 | many | - | CASSLSREQYF | TGTGCCAGCAGCTTATCCCGGGAGCAGTACTTC
TRBJ1-1 | TRBV6-6 | - | TRBD1 | CASSRNRDRGTEAFF | TGTGCCAGCAGCCGCAACCGGGACAGGGGGACTGAAGCTTTCTTT
TRBJ2-3 | TRBV20-1 | - | TRBD2 | CSAYLGLSSTDTQYF | TGCAGTGCGTACCTGGGACTATCGAGCACAGATACGCAGTATTTT
TRBJ2-3 | TRBV27 | - | - | CASSSFGIYTDTQYF | TGTGCCAGCAGTTCTTTCGGGATCTACACAGATACGCAGTATTTT
TRBJ2-5 | TRBV4-1 | - | - | CASGLAVGETQYF | TGCGCCAGCGGTTTAGCTGTTGGAGAGACCCAGTACTTC
TRBJ1-4 | TRBV7-8 | few | TRBD1 | CASSPGQGRGTNEKLFF | TGTGCCAGCAGCCCGGGACAGGGAAGGGGAACTAATGAAAAACTGTTTTTT
TRBJ2-1 | TRBV3-1 | - | - | CASSLATGNGDSGQFF | TGTGCCAGCAGCCTGGCGACAGGGAATGGGGACTCCGGGCAGTTCTTC
TRBJ2-5 | TRBV3-1 | - | - | CASSLTLAEETQYF | TGTGCCAGCAGCCTGACACTAGCTGAGGAGACCCAGTACTTC
TRBJ1-2 | TRBV7-2 | - | - | CASSLPGLVHGYTF | TGTGCCAGCAGCTTACCGGGTTTGGTCCATGGCTACACCTTC
TRBJ1-2 | TRBV6-1 | many | - | CASSENSAAGEYGYTF | TGTGCCAGCAGTGAAAACTCGGCAGCAGGGGAATATGGCTACACCTTC
TRBJ1-1 | TRBV6-6 | once | - | CASSYGAAIQFEAFF | TGTGCCAGCAGTTACGGGGCTGCGATCCAATTTGAAGCTTTCTTT
TRBJ1-1 | TRBV7-9 | few | - | CASSSTPLEAFF | TGTGCCAGCAGCAGTACACCTCTTGAAGCTTTCTTT
TRBJ1-2 | TRBV5-6 | few | - | CASSFGEGYGYTF | TGTGCCAGCAGCTTTGGGGAAGGCTATGGCTACACCTTC
TRBJ1-6 | TRBV12-3/TRBV12-4 | - | - | CATTDSSYNSPLHF | TGTGCCACCACGGACAGCTCCTATAATTCACCCCTCCACTTT
TRBJ2-1 | TRBV6-1 | few | - | CASTRRLGGGEQFF | TGTGCCAGCACCCGCCGGCTCGGAGGAGGTGAGCAGTTCTTC
TRBJ2-1 | TRBV7-2 | many | - | CASSLQRNEQFF | TGTGCCAGCAGCTTACAACGCAATGAGCAGTTCTTC
TRBJ1-3 | TRBV19 | - | - | CASSITGGANTIYF | TGTGCCAGTAGTATCACCGGGGGTGCAAACACCATATATTTT
TRBJ2-1 | TRBV12-3/TRBV12-4 | - | - | CASSGTGANNEQFF | TGTGCCAGCAGTGGAACCGGGGCGAACAATGAGCAGTTCTTC
TRBJ2-5 | TRBV6-2/TRBV6-3 | - | - | CASSERDHKVETQYF | TGTGCCAGCAGTGAACGGGACCACAAAGTGGAGACCCAGTACTTC
TRBJ2-7 | TRBV28 | once | - | CASSGPGTSYEQYF | TGTGCCAGCAGTGGACCCGGGACCTCCTACGAGCAGTACTTC
TRBJ2-3 | TRBV7-8 | - | TRBD2 | CASSLLAGGLSTDTQYF | TGTGCCAGCAGCTTACTAGCGGGGGGGCTAAGCACAGATACGCAGTATTTT
TRBJ2-7 | TRBV7-4 | - | TRBD2 | CASSSASGVTYEQYF | TGTGCCAGCAGCTCGGCTAGCGGGGTTACCTACGAGCAGTACTTC
TRBJ1-2 | TRBV29-1 | few | - | CSVEPDNNYGYTF | TGCAGCGTTGAACCCGACAATAACTATGGCTACACCTTC
TRBJ2-7 | TRBV7-9 | - | TRBD1 | CASSRSLGQPFSYEQYF | TGTGCCAGCAGCCGGTCACTGGGACAGCCCTTCTCCTACGAGCAGTACTTC
TRBJ2-7 | TRBV7-2 | - | - | CASSLKRVKVYEQYF | TGTGCCAGCAGCTTAAAAAGGGTTAAGGTCTACGAGCAGTACTTC
TRBJ1-1 | TRBV7-6 | few | - | CASIPIGTEAFF | TGTGCCAGCATACCGATAGGCACTGAAGCTTTCTTT
TRBJ2-5 | TRBV7-6 | - | TRBD2 | CASSPGLAMETQYF | TGTGCCAGCAGCCCCGGACTAGCGATGGAGACCCAGTACTTC
TRBJ2-3 | TRBV19 | - | - | CASSNRALDGSTDTQYF | TGTGCCAGTAGTAACCGGGCCTTAGACGGGAGCACAGATACGCAGTATTTT
TRBJ2-7 | TRBV6-2/TRBV6-3 | - | - | CASSYSFLGPQFGFEQYF | TGTGCCAGCAGTTACTCTTTCCTTGGGCCCCAGTTTGGCTTCGAGCAGTACTTC
TRBJ2-7 | TRBV11-2 | few | TRBD1 | CASSSISGQSYEQYF | TGTGCCAGCAGCTCAATATCGGGACAGAGCTACGAGCAGTACTTC
TRBJ2-3 | TRBV6-1 | - | - | CASRSGRGTDTQYF | TGTGCCAGCAGGTCCGGACGGGGCACAGATACGCAGTATTTT
TRBJ2-3 | TRBV28 | few | TRBD1 | CASGMGQATDTQYF | TGTGCCAGCGGGATGGGACAGGCAACAGATACGCAGTATTTT
TRBJ2-1 | TRBV20-1 | - | TRBD2 | CSARDASSAGGRNEQFF | TGCAGTGCTAGAGATGCCTCCTCGGCGGGGGGGCGAAATGAGCAGTTCTTC
TRBJ1-5 | TRBV6-1 | - | - | CASSRGENNQPQHF | TGTGCCAGCAGTAGGGGGGAAAACAATCAGCCCCAGCATTTT
TRBJ2-6 | TRBV29-1 | - | - | CSVDTSGANVLTF | TGCAGCGTTGACACCTCTGGGGCCAACGTCCTGACTTTC
TRBJ2-1 | TRBV7-8 | - | - | CASSLDPPGNLPYNEQFF | TGTGCCAGCAGCTTAGACCCCCCGGGGAACCTTCCCTACAATGAGCAGTTCTTC
TRBJ2-7 | TRBV7-8 | - | - | CASSFSVTYEQYF | TGTGCCAGCAGCTTTTCAGTTACCTACGAGCAGTACTTC
TRBJ2-7 | TRBV11-2 | few | TRBD1 | CASRRPGTGGYEQYF | TGTGCCAGCAGACGACCCGGGACAGGTGGTTACGAGCAGTACTTC